This TCR beta chain was obtained from a study of T cells in Graves' hyperthyroidism and ophthalmopathy. TCR beta CDR3 sequences were amplified from RNA transcripts. An initial round of RT-PCR targeting the TCR CDR3 relied on the HTBI primer set. Via MiXCR, TCRdb re-called the multiplex PCR reads, giving one row per CDR3 protein. The sample lists 200,000 to 250,000 distinct CDR3 sequences; about a sixth were seen once. This clonotype was found many times. The CDR3 extends over 17 amino acids. The V segment lost 4 bases and the J segment 4 bases; nucleotides outside the gene matches: 11. The germline V gene has CDR1 SNHLY and CDR2 FYNNEI.

Input material: blood. This clonotype originated in a man aged 35-49 years with Graves' hyperthyroidism. The gene calls are TRBV2 and TRBJ2-1; 9 nucleotides align to TRBD2. For the CDR3, the DNA is TGTGCCAGCAGTGCGATTCGGCGGGGGGGCATTTACAATGAGCAGTTCTTC. Amino acid sequence: CASSAIRRGGIYNEQFF.